The 32 T cell receptor beta chains reported below all come from one sample, sequenced in a study of T cell repertoires in ileal Crohn's disease. The repertoire was sequenced with immunoSEQ multiplex PCR; TCRdb's copy has only in-frame clones and lacks some. The table has over 10,000 clones, just under 80% seen once; the top ten hold just over 4.5%. Time point here: neoterminal ileum biopsy at postoperative endoscopy, about 6 months after surgery. The specimen sequenced was ileal tissue. These receptors all come from an adult with Crohn's disease.

The sample holds a few counts of this clone. This chain's CDR3 is CASRANRETYNEQFF. Here the CDR3 DNA reads TGTGCCAGCAGAGCAAACAGGGAAACCTACAATGAGCAGTTCTTC. J is TRBJ2-1 and V is TRBV2, with D maybe TRBD1 (6 bases). This CDR3 is built from 15 residues. The germline V gene has CDR1 SNHLY and CDR2 FYNNEI. Trimming stripped 6 bases from V and 2 bases from J, with 14 bases between. Complete variable domain (other parts from reference TRBV2 and TRBJ2-1): EPEVTQTPSHQVTQMGQEVILRCVPISNHLYFYWYRQILGQKVEFLVSFYNNEISEKSEIFDDQFSVERPDGSNFTLKIRSTKLEDSAMYFCASRANRETYNEQFFGPGTRLTVL.

V is TRBV5-4 and J is TRBJ2-7, with 9 bases aligning to TRBD1. The CDR3 length is 14 residues. After removal of 3 bases from V and 6 bases from J, the junction contained 7 bases not matched to a gene. Germline assignment: CDR1 SGHNT and CDR2 YYREEE (reference sequence). The CDR3 here is CASSWAGTGREQYF. The DNA of the CDR3 is TGTGCCAGCAGCTGGGCCGGGACAGGGCGCGAGCAGTACTTC.

This clone was picked up one time. The chain uses TRBV12-5 and TRBJ2-3; D is ambiguous. Germline CDR1 LGHNT, CDR2 FRNRAP. This CDR3 region has 13 residues. The V and J ends lost 1 base and 2 bases respectively, with 4 bases between them. CDR3 DNA sequence: TGTGCTAGTGGTTTGGACACCACAGATACGCAGTATTTT. It yields the protein CASGLDTTDTQYF.

J is TRBJ2-1 and V is TRBV9; weak D call: TRBD1 (5 bases). The CDR3 sequence is 15 residues long. Per the germline V gene, CDR1 is SGDLS and CDR2 is YYNGEE. V lost 2 bases and J 4 bases, leaving 13 bases between the germline ends. CDR3 protein: CASSVVQGSYNEQFF. Written as DNA, the CDR3 is TGTGCCAGCAGCGTGGTTCAGGGTTCTTACAATGAGCAGTTCTTC.

CDR3: CASRPGQGNTIYF. As DNA, the CDR3 is TGTGCCAGTCGTCCGGGACAGGGAAACACCATATATTTT. The chain carries TRBV6-1 and TRBJ1-3, with TRBD1 matching over 7 bases. The CDR3 totals 13 residues. From germline, CDR1 is MNHNS and CDR2 SASEGT. With V trimmed by 9 bases and J by 4 bases, 6 bases remained unmatched.

This clone was picked up a small number of times. The gene calls are TRBV7-9 and TRBJ1-1; no definite D call. Trimming shortened V by 0 bases and J by 2 bases, and 7 bases separated the two germline ends. CDR3 length: 14 residues. Germline CDR1 SEHNR, CDR2 FQNEAQ (reference sequence). CDR3 coding DNA: TGTGCCAGCAGCTTAGCGTCGGGAAACACTGAAGCTTTCTTT. It yields the protein CASSLASGNTEAFF.

The chain has TRBV9 and TRBJ2-3; no reliable D call. In germline, CDR1 is SGDLS, CDR2 YYNGEE. V lost 1 base to trimming and J lost 8 bases, with 17 bases between them. The CDR3 extends over 15 amino acids. CDR3 in DNA: TGTGCCAGCAGCGTAAGTAGCTCTACCTATACTACGCAGTATTTT. Translation: CASSVSSSTYTTQYF.

The chain links TRBV6-5 to TRBJ2-2, with 7 positions matching TRBD2. Germline-derived CDR1 and CDR2 are MNHEY and SVGAGI. Trimming at V came to 7 bases and at J to 6 bases, leaving 11 bases not matched to a gene. CDR3 length equals 15 residues. CDR3 DNA: TGTGCCAGCATTGAGTGGGGGGGTAAAGCCGGGGAGCTGTTTTTT. The encoded protein is CASIEWGGKAGELFF.

V gene TRBV19 combines with J gene TRBJ1-4; 7 bases agree with TRBD1. Germline CDR1 and CDR2: LNHDA and SQIVND (reference sequence). The ends lost 7 bases at V and 5 bases at J; junction bases unmatched: 7. This CDR3 contains 14 residues. The DNA for the CDR3 is TGTGCCAGTACCCCGGGACAGTTCAATGAAAAACTGTTTTTT. Translating it yields CASTPGQFNEKLFF.

This chain links TRBV5-4 with TRBJ1-1; D possibly corresponds to TRBD1 (5 bases). Trimming cost V 4 bases and J 4 bases, with 14 bases left between them. The CDR3 extends over 14 amino acids. Germline assignment: CDR1 SGHNT and CDR2 YYREEE (reference sequence). CDR3 coding DNA: TGTGCCAGCAGCCCCAGTAGGGGAGGCACTGAAGCTTTCTTT. Protein sequence: CASSPSRGGTEAFF.

This chain uses TRBV7-9 with TRBJ2-3; 7 nucleotides line up with TRBD2. After removal of 1 base from V and 7 bases from J, the junction contained 2 bases not matched to a gene. CDR1 is SEHNR, CDR2 FQNEAQ, per germline (reference sequence). The length of the CDR3 is 13 residues. The CDR3 DNA reads TGTGCCAGCAGCTTAGTCGGGAGGCATACGCAGTATTTT. Amino acid sequence: CASSLVGRHTQYF.

Worth noting for this clone: The sample contains more than one DNA sequence encoding this CDR3. The chain is built from TRBV11-2 and TRBJ1-1; D not certain. Germline V lookup: CDR1 SGHAT, CDR2 FQNNGV. V was trimmed by 1 base and J by 4 bases, leaving 7 bases between them. The CDR3 is made up of 13 amino acids. The CDR3 bases are TGTGCCAGCAGCTTAGTGACGGGCACTGAAGCTTTCTTT. It yields the protein CASSLVTGTEAFF. Full variable domain (missing parts from reference TRBV11-2 and TRBJ1-1): EAGVAQSPRYKIIEKRQSVAFWCNPISGHATLYWYQQILGQGPKLLIQFQNNGVVDDSQLPKDRFSAERLKGVDSTLKIQPAKLEDSAVYLCASSLVTGTEAFFGQGTRLTVV.

In this sample, this clone turned up a few times. This chain connects TRBV6-5 to TRBJ2-7; TRBD1 matches 9 bases. The CDR3 is 15 residues long. Trimming removed 4 bases from V and 5 bases from J; junction bases left unmatched: 9. Germline-derived CDR1 and CDR2 are MNHEY and SVGAGI. The CDR3: CASSLQGAPFDEQYF. The CDR3 DNA follows: TGTGCCAGCAGTTTACAGGGGGCCCCTTTTGACGAGCAGTACTTC.

J is TRBJ1-1 and V is TRBV5-1, with D uncertain. V lost 0 bases to trimming and J lost 6 bases, with 12 bases between them. The CDR3 has 14 residues. The V gene's germline CDR1 is SGHRS and CDR2 YFSETQ. This CDR3 reads CASSLDSPYAEAFF. For the CDR3, the DNA is TGCGCCAGCAGCTTGGACAGCCCGTACGCTGAAGCTTTCTTT.

This clone was counted only a few times. The CDR3 loop is CASRGGGADEQFF. In DNA form, the CDR3 reads TGCGCCAGCAGGGGCGGGGGGGCCGATGAGCAGTTCTTC. The chain is built from TRBV5-1 and TRBJ2-1; 9 bases agree with TRBD2. The CDR3 spans 13 residues. In germline, CDR1 is SGHRS, CDR2 YFSETQ. J gave up 8 bases and V 5 bases, and 5 bases lay outside the gene matches.

The rearrangement joins TRBV7-8 to TRBJ2-1, with TRBD2 matching 10 bases. Germline V gives CDR1 SGHVS, CDR2 FQNEAQ. CDR3 length equals 15 residues. V lost 3 bases to trimming and J lost 7 bases; unmatched junction nucleotides: 6. The CDR3 DNA is TGTGCCAGCAGCTTCCTTAGCGGGGGGAGGAATGAGCAGTTCTTC. Its protein is CASSFLSGGRNEQFF.

This CDR3 reads CASSLWSLAGRSYEQYF. The CDR3 DNA sequence: TGTGCCAGCAGTTTATGGTCCTTGGCGGGCCGCTCCTACGAGCAGTACTTC. The chain recombines TRBV28 with TRBJ2-7; D possibly corresponds to TRBD2 (5 bases). Germline V gene sequence: CDR1 MDHEN, CDR2 SYDVKM. Trimming pared 0 bases from V and 0 bases from J, leaving 15 bases between. CDR3 length: 17 amino acids.

The chain carries TRBV30 and TRBJ1-5; the D is unclear. V gave up 7 bases and J gave up 6 bases, with 19 bases separating them. Germline CDR1 reads GTSNPN; CDR2 reads SVGIG (reference sequence). This CDR3 has 14 residues. CDR3 nucleotide sequence: TGTGCCTACTCCAGGACCGGGGAGGGTCAGCCCCAGCATTTT. Its protein product is CAYSRTGEGQPQHF.

V usage is TRBV6-1 and J usage is TRBJ1-2, with 7 nucleotides matching TRBD1. CDR1 and CDR2 from the germline V gene are MNHNS and SASEGT. The CDR3 totals 14 residues. V shed 8 bases, J shed 2 bases, and the junction held 8 bases outside the gene matches. The CDR3 nucleotides read TGTGCCAGCTGGACGGGACAGACAAACTATGGCTACACCTTC. Its translation: CASWTGQTNYGYTF.

V is TRBV9 and J is TRBJ2-1, with 16 bases aligning to TRBD2. Germline CDR1 SGDLS, CDR2 YYNGEE. The CDR3 is made up of 19 amino acids. After removal of 4 bases from V and 0 bases from J, the junction contained 7 bases not matched to a gene. In nucleotides, the CDR3 is TGTGCCAGCAGCCGCCGGGGACTAGCGGGAGGGGGCTCCTACAATGAGCAGTTCTTC. Its translation is CASSRRGLAGGGSYNEQFF.

This clone has just a few counts. J is TRBJ2-7 and V is TRBV5-1, with 8 bases lining up with TRBD2. CDR3 length: 21 residues. The germline V gene has CDR1 SGHRS and CDR2 YFSETQ. After removal of 0 bases from V and 3 bases from J, the junction contained 23 bases not matched to a gene. CDR3 nucleotides: TGCGCCAGCAGCTTGGGATTGAGGGGACTGACAAAGACTAGCGAGATCTACGAGCAGTACTTC. It codes for CASSLGLRGLTKTSEIYEQYF. Full variable domain (rest looked up from reference TRBV5-1 and TRBJ2-7): KAGVTQTPRYLIKTRGQQVTLSCSPISGHRSVSWYQQTPGQGLQFLFEYFSETQRNKGNFPGRFSGRQFSNSRSEMNVSTLELGDSALYLCASSLGLRGLTKTSEIYEQYFGPGTRLTVT.

V and J are TRBV5-6 and TRBJ2-3; TRBD1 is a possible D gene (6 bases). The germline V gene encodes CDR1 SGHDT and CDR2 YYEEEE. V lost 4 bases to trimming and J lost 5 bases, with 23 bases between them. The CDR3 totals 17 residues. CDR3 bases: TGTGCCAGCAGCGGAGCGACAGGCCAGGGTTTCGTAGATACGCAGTATTTT. Amino acid sequence: CASSGATGQGFVDTQYF.

This clone was seen a handful of times. This chain links TRBV11-2 with TRBJ2-7; D not resolved. Germline-derived CDR1 and CDR2 are SGHAT and FQNNGV. Trimming pared 1 base from V and 3 bases from J, leaving 7 bases between. The CDR3 has 13 amino acids. The chain's CDR3 is CASSLGGSYEQYF. The CDR3 DNA follows: TGTGCCAGCAGCTTAGGAGGTAGCTACGAGCAGTACTTC.

This clone turned up a few times. The chain is built from TRBV19 and TRBJ2-5, with D possibly matching TRBD2 (5 bases). Between the trimmed V and J ends, which lost 5 bases and 2 bases, there was a span of 9 bases. From germline, CDR1 is LNHDA and CDR2 SQIVND (reference sequence). This CDR3 is 13 amino acids long. The CDR3 DNA reads TGTGCCAGTAGTGAGGGTCGGCAAGAGACCCAGTACTTC. This encodes CASSEGRQETQYF.

This rearrangement joins TRBV28 to TRBJ1-5; 8 bases align to TRBD1. Germline CDR1 and CDR2: MDHEN and SYDVKM. V was pared by 2 bases and J by 6 bases, with 6 bases of the junction left unmatched. The CDR3 sequence is 15 residues long. The CDR3 region has the DNA TGTGCCAGCAGTTTACCCAGGGGGCTGGGTCAGCCCCAGCATTTT. Translating gives CASSLPRGLGQPQHF.

CDR3 residues: CASSWGPADSPLHF. The CDR3 nucleotides read TGCGCCAGCAGCTGGGGGCCGGCGGATTCACCCCTCCACTTT. The chain carries TRBV5-1 and TRBJ1-6; D is perhaps TRBD1 (6 bases). The V and J ends lost 3 bases and 8 bases respectively, with 12 bases between them. The CDR3 has 14 residues. From germline, CDR1 is SGHRS and CDR2 YFSETQ.

The chain carries TRBV6-5 and TRBJ1-1, with 10 bases that match TRBD1. Germline loops: CDR1 MNHEY, CDR2 SVGAGI. This CDR3 contains 15 residues. Trimming took 5 bases from V and 2 from J; bases not matched to a gene: 5. As DNA, the CDR3 is TGTGCCAGCAGTCTGACAGGGGGCCGTAACACTGAAGCTTTCTTT. It specifies CASSLTGGRNTEAFF.

CDR3 in DNA: TGTGCCAGTAGTCCCAGTGCAGATACGCAGTATTTT. Translation gives CASSPSADTQYF. The rearrangement uses TRBV19 and TRBJ2-3; D is unclear. Trimming removed 5 bases from V and 4 bases from J, with 7 bases in between. The V gene's germline CDR1 is LNHDA and CDR2 SQIVND (reference sequence). This CDR3 region has 12 residues. Full variable domain (outside the CDR3, taken from reference TRBV19 and TRBJ2-3): DGGITQSPKYLFRKEGQNVTLSCEQNLNHDAMYWYRQDPGQGLRLIYYSQIVNDFQKGDIAEGYSVSREKKESFPLTVTSAQKNPTAFYLCASSPSADTQYFGPGTRLTVL.

The CDR3 DNA follows: TGCAGCGTCGGGGCCAGGGGGGCGCGGACTGAAGCTTTCTTT. This sequence encodes CSVGARGARTEAFF. The chain has TRBV29-1 and TRBJ1-1, with 7 nucleotides matching TRBD1. V lost 6 bases and J lost 5; bases outside the gene matches: 12. Germline-derived CDR1 and CDR2 are SQVTM and ANQGSEA. This CDR3 spans 14 amino acids.

This clone was counted once. This chain joins TRBV9 and TRBJ1-4; 9 bases match TRBD1. The CDR3 runs to 15 residues. The V segment lost 3 bases and the J segment 5 bases; nucleotides outside the gene matches: 5. Germline V gene lookup returns CDR1 SGDLS and CDR2 YYNGEE. CDR3 DNA: TGTGCCAGCAGCGGGGGACAGGGAGGGAATGAAAAACTGTTTTTT. Translated: CASSGGQGGNEKLFF.

This chain links TRBV27 with TRBJ1-2; 7 bases agree with TRBD1. V shed 6 bases and J 8 bases; nucleotides not matched to a gene: 9. The CDR3 sequence is 13 residues long. Germline values: CDR1 MNHEY, CDR2 SMNVEV (reference sequence). The CDR3 protein is CASSSTGLSGYTF. The CDR3 nucleotides read TGTGCCAGCAGCTCGACAGGGTTGAGCGGCTACACCTTC.

The chain has TRBV7-9 and TRBJ2-1; possibly TRBD1 for D (5 bases). The CDR3 loop spans 15 amino acids. The V end lost 4 bases, the J end lost 4 bases, and 14 bases lay between the germline ends. Germline V CDR1 and CDR2: SEHNR, FQNEAQ (reference sequence). The CDR3 reads CASSSDTYFYNEQFF. For the CDR3, the DNA is TGTGCCAGCAGCTCGGACACCTATTTTTACAATGAGCAGTTCTTC.